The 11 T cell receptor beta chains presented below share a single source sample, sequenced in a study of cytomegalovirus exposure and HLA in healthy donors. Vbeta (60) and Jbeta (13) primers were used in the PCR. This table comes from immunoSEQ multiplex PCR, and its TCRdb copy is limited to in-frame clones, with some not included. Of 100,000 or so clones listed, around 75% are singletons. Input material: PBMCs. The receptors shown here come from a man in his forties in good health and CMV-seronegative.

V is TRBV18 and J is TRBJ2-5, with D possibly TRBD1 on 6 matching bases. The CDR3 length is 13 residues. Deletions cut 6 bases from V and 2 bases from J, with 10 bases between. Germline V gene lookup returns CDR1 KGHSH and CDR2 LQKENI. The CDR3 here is CASSRQAQETQYF. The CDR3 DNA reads TGTGCCAGCTCTAGACAGGCTCAAGAGACCCAGTACTTC.

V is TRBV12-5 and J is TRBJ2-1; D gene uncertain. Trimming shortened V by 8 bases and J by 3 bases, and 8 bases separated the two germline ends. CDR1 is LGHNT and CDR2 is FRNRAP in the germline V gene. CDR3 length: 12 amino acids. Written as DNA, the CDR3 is TGTGCTAGTCGGCAGGACTACAATGAGCAGTTCTTC. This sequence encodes CASRQDYNEQFF.

The DNA of the CDR3 is TGCGCCAGCAGTGAGTCCCGGGAGGGGACTGAAGCTTTCTTT. It codes for CASSESREGTEAFF. The rearrangement uses TRBV10-1 and TRBJ1-1; the D gene is possibly TRBD1 (5 bases). V shed 0 bases and J shed 5 bases, with 10 bases lying between them. The length of the CDR3 is 14 residues. CDR1 is WNHNN and CDR2 is SYGVQD in the germline V gene (reference sequence).

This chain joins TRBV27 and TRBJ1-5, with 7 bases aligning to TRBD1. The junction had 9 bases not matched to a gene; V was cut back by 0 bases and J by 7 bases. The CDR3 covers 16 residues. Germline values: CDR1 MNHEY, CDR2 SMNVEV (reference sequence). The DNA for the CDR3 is TGTGCCAGCAGTTTATCTTTCAGGGGGAGGCAGCAGCCCCAGCATTTT. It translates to CASSLSFRGRQQPQHF.

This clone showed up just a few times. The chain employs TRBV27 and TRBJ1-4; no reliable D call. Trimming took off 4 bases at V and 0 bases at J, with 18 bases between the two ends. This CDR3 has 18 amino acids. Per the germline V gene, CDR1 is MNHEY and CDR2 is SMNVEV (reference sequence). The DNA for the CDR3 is TGTGCCAGCAGTTCCCTACGGCGGGGTCTATCAACTAATGAAAAACTGTTTTTT. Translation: CASSSLRRGLSTNEKLFF.

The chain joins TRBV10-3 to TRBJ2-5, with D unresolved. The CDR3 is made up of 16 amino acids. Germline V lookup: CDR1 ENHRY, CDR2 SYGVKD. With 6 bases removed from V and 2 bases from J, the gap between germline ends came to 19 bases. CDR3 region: CAIRSSHRRVQETQYF. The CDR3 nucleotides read TGTGCCATCAGATCGTCCCACAGAAGAGTTCAAGAGACCCAGTACTTC.

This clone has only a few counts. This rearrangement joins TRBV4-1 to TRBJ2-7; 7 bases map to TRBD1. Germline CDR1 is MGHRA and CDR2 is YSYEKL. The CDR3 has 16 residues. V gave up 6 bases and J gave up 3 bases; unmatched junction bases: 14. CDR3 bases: TGCGCCAGCAGAAGAAACCCGGGACAGAAGGACTACGAGCAGTACTTC. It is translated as CASRRNPGQKDYEQYF.

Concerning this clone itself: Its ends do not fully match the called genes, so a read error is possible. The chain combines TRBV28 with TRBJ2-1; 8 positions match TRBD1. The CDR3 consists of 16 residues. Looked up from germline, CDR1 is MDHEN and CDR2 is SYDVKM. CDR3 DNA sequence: TGTGCCAGCACTTTATCCCCAGGACAGGGAGGCAATGAGCAGTTCTTC. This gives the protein CASTLSPGQGGNEQFF.

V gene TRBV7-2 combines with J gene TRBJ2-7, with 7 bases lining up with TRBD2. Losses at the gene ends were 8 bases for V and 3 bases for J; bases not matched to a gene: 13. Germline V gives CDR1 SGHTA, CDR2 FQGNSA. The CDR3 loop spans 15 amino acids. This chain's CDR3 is CASFPYEAGRYEQYF. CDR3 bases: TGTGCCAGCTTTCCGTACGAAGCGGGGCGCTACGAGCAGTACTTC.

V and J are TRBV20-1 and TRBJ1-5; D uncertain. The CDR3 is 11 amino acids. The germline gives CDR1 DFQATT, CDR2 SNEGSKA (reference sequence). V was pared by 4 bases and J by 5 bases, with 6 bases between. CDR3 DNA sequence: TGCAGTGCTACCCGAGATCAGCCCCAGCATTTT. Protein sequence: CSATRDQPQHF.

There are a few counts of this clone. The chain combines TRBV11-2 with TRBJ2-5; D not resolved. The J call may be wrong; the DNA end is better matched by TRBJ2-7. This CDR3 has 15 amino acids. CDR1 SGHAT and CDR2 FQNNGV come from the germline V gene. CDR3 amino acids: CASRDLKRSSYEQYF. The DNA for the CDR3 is TGTGCCAGCAGAGACCTCAAACGTAGCTCCTACGAGCAGTACTTC.